This T cell receptor (beta chain) was retrieved from a study of blood T cell repertoires in COVID-19. Study context: Donors in the United States, Italy and Spain gave samples during acute or convalescent COVID-19. Sources were T cells, B-cell-depleted T cells, or PBMCs; the material itself was cDNA or gDNA.

Methods used by the authors: Amplified reference gene primers provided the basis for estimating nucleated cell counts. Assay used: immunoSEQ multiplex PCR; TCRdb lists only in-frame clones, some missing. V and J calls and clone size are those listed in that table; D and trimming were worked out from the DNA. The sample contains about 83,000 clones, about four fifths of which appear only once. Germline lookup yields CDR1 GTSNPN and CDR2 SVGIG (reference sequence). With 7 bases clipped from V and 6 bases from J, the junction kept 2 bases outside the gene matches. CDR3 size: 12 residues. The source material was peripheral blood. The receptor comes from a woman aged 80 or over with active or convalescent COVID-19. The chain has TRBV30 and TRBJ2-7; TRBD2 aligns across 14 bases. CDR3 amino acids: CALGLAGVEQYF. The CDR3 region has the DNA TGTGCCTTGGGACTAGCGGGGGTCGAGCAGTACTTC.